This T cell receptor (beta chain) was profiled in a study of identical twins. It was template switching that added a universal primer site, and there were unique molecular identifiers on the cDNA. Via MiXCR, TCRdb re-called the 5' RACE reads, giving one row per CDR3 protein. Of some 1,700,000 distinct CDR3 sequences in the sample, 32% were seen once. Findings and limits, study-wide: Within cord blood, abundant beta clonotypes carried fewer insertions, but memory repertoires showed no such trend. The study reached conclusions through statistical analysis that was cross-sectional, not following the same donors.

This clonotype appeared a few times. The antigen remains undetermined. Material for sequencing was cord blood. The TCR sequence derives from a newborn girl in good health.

CDR3: CASSYSIFSGQFQETQYF. The CDR3 bases are TGTGCCAGCAGTTACTCGATTTTTAGCGGCCAGTTCCAAGAGACCCAGTACTTC. The V gene is TRBV6-2 or TRBV6-3, the J gene TRBJ2-5; D is possibly TRBD2 (6 bases). This CDR3 is built from 18 residues. Per germline, CDR1 MNHEY and CDR2 SVGEGT. Trimming cost V 0 bases and J 1 base, with 18 bases left between them.